These T cell receptor beta chains were read from a single sample in a study of blood T cell repertoires in COVID-19. Sequencing was performed with immunoSEQ multiplex PCR; in TCRdb, only in-frame clones are kept and a portion is missing. The sample carries 160,000 or so clones, about four fifths recorded once. The specimen sequenced was peripheral blood. Source of these receptors: a woman aged 80 or older with acute or convalescent COVID-19. The CDR3 runs from the conserved cysteine through the conserved F or W. The D gene is left open where the match is weak. Where a row states a size, it is once, few, many or the class of an expanded clone; other rows omit it.

>NA|TRBV7-9|NA|TRBJ2-1
TGTGCCAGCAGCTTAGGGTCCCTAGCCCATGAGCAGTTCTTC
CASSLGSLAHEQFF
>NA|TRBV15|NA|TRBJ2-7
TGTGCCACCAGCAGAGAAAGACAATCCTACGAGCAGTACTTC
CATSRERQSYEQYF
>once|TRBV14|TRBD2|TRBJ2-5
TGTGCCAGCAGCCAAGGACTAGCGGGGGAATGGGAGACCCAGTACTTC
CASSQGLAGEWETQYF
>once|TRBV28|NA|TRBJ2-4
TGTGCCAGCAGTTTCAACAGGCCCAAAAACATTCAGTACTTC
CASSFNRPKNIQYF
>NA|TRBV30|NA|TRBJ2-1
TGTGCCTGGAGGGGCGTAAACAATGAGCAGTTCTTC
CAWRGVNNEQFF
>NA|TRBV5-1|TRBD1|TRBJ2-1
TGCGCCAGCAGCTTCGGTCCAACAGGGGATGAGCAGTTCTTC
CASSFGPTGDEQFF
>NA|TRBV7-8|TRBD2|TRBJ2-1
TGTGCCAGCAGCCTAGGGACTAGCGGGAGGCCGTCCTACAATGAGCAGTTCTTC
CASSLGTSGRPSYNEQFF
>NA|TRBV2|TRBD1|TRBJ1-5
TGTGCCAGCAGGGGTGACAGGGGGGTTAATCAGCCCCAGCATTTT
CASRGDRGVNQPQHF
>NA|TRBV12-3/TRBV12-4|NA|TRBJ1-2
TGTGCCAGCAGTTTAATCGGGTACTATGGCTACACCTTC
CASSLIGYYGYTF
>NA|TRBV7-3|NA|TRBJ1-1
TGTGCCAGCAGCTCGACAGTGAACACTGAAGCTTTCTTT
CASSSTVNTEAFF
>NA|TRBV5-1|TRBD1|TRBJ2-1
TGCGCCAGCAGCTCTCCGGGGACAGGGTCGAATGAGCAGTTCTTC
CASSSPGTGSNEQFF
>NA|TRBV2|NA|TRBJ1-1
TGTGCCACTTCACAATTTTTCAAGAACACTGAAGCTTTCTTT
CATSQFFKNTEAFF
>once|TRBV11-2|NA|TRBJ2-7
TGTGCCAGCAGTGCATTCGTGGCGGTTCCCGAGCAGTACTTC
CASSAFVAVPEQYF
>few|TRBV5-1|NA|TRBJ1-4
TGCGCCAGCAGCTTGGGGGCGAGCACTAATGAAAAACTGTTTTTT
CASSLGASTNEKLFF
>NA|TRBV4-2|NA|TRBJ2-1
TGTGCCAGCAGCCAAGATTATGTAGCGGAGTACAATGAGCAGTTCTTC
CASSQDYVAEYNEQFF
>few|TRBV19|TRBD1|TRBJ1-5
TGTGCCAGTAGTATAGCCCACGGGACAGGGGGCCAGCCCCAGCATTTT
CASSIAHGTGGQPQHF
>NA|TRBV27|TRBD1|TRBJ2-5
TGTGCCAGCAGTTTAGCCCCGGGACAGAAATTTCAAGAGACCCAGTACTTC
CASSLAPGQKFQETQYF
>NA|TRBV12-5|TRBD2|TRBJ2-1
TGTGCTAGTGGTTTGGTAACCAGCGGGGGGGCTTACAATGAGCAGTTCTTC
CASGLVTSGGAYNEQFF
>NA|TRBV13|NA|TRBJ1-5
TGTGCCAGCAGCTTAAGGGGATTGGATTATCAGCCCCAGCATTTT
CASSLRGLDYQPQHF
>NA|TRBV19|TRBD1|TRBJ1-6
TGTGCCAGTAGTCTAGGGACAGGGATTGTTAATTCACCCCTCCACTTT
CASSLGTGIVNSPLHF
>NA|TRBV12-5|NA|TRBJ2-1
TGTGCTAGCAACGGAGGGGCGGTTAGCTCCTACAATGAGCAGTTCTTC
CASNGGAVSSYNEQFF
>NA|TRBV19|TRBD1|TRBJ2-7
TGTGCCAGTAGTATACAGGGGGCCGCCTCGTATTACGAGCAGTACTTC
CASSIQGAASYYEQYF
>NA|TRBV21-1|NA|TRBJ1-6
TGTGCCAGCACAACAGGGGGCGGTTCACCCCTCCACTTT
CASTTGGGSPLHF
>once|TRBV12-3/TRBV12-4|NA|TRBJ1-1
TGTGCCAGCAGACTTACAGAGAACACTGAAGCTTTCTTT
CASRLTENTEAFF
>NA|TRBV11-2|NA|TRBJ1-6
TGTGCCAGCAGCCCACTTAACAGGGATTCACCCCTCCACTTT
CASSPLNRDSPLHF
>NA|TRBV4-2|TRBD2|TRBJ2-3
TGTGCCAGCAGCCGGCTGGCGGGGGAAACAGATACGCAGTATTTT
CASSRLAGETDTQYF
>NA|TRBV12-3/TRBV12-4|TRBD1|TRBJ1-2
TGTGCCAGCAGTTTCCGGGACAGGAACGGCTACACCTTC
CASSFRDRNGYTF
>once|TRBV5-4|TRBD2|TRBJ2-3
TGTGCCAGCAGCCGGACTAGCGGGGGCACAGATACGCAGTATTTT
CASSRTSGGTDTQYF
>NA|TRBV6-5|TRBD2|TRBJ2-1
TGTGCCAGCAGGGGACTAGCGGGAAATGAGCAGTTCTTC
CASRGLAGNEQFF
>NA|TRBV28|NA|TRBJ2-7
TGTGCCAGCGATTCAGGGGGGACCTACGAGCAGTACTTC
CASDSGGTYEQYF
>once|TRBV18|NA|TRBJ1-6
TGTGCCAGCTCACCCACAGATTTTAATTCACCCCTCCACTTT
CASSPTDFNSPLHF
>NA|TRBV9|NA|TRBJ2-1
TGTGCCAGCAGCGTAGGGGTGGGGCAGGGCAATGAGCAGTTCTTC
CASSVGVGQGNEQFF
>NA|TRBV7-8|NA|TRBJ2-1
TGTGCCAGCAGCTTAGCGTATGGGGGAGGCCGAGGTGAGCAGTTCTTC
CASSLAYGGGRGEQFF
>NA|TRBV5-1|NA|TRBJ2-7
TGCGCCAGCAGATTAACCGGAGCAACCTACGAGCAGTACTTC
CASRLTGATYEQYF
>NA|TRBV6-5|NA|TRBJ2-7
TGTGCCAGCAGTTCCACAGGGCACGGATACTACGAGCAGTACTTC
CASSSTGHGYYEQYF
>NA|TRBV18|NA|TRBJ1-2
TGTGCCAGCTCACCCCTTGGGGGACAACAAGCTAACTATGGCTACACCTTC
CASSPLGGQQANYGYTF
>NA|TRBV7-2|TRBD1|TRBJ1-3
TGTGCCAGCAGCCCATCTACAGGGGCGGGTGGAAACACCATATATTTT
CASSPSTGAGGNTIYF